This T cell receptor (beta chain) was recorded in a study of a mutant IDH1 vaccine in newly diagnosed glioma. This CDR3 region has 13 residues. Some clones are missing from TCRdb's copy, which holds only in-frame ones; the method was immunoSEQ multiplex PCR. The sample contains fewer than 95,000 clones, about 81% of which appear only once. The sample's time point: week 47, end of study. A 20-mer mutant IDH1 peptide at 300 ug was injected subcutaneously with topical imiquimod. This clone was counted a few times. Its matching antigen is unknown. This clonotype originated in a man in his forties or fifties with glioma. The sample in question was PBMCs, obtained from a glioma patient whose treatment included an IDH1 peptide vaccine. The J gene is TRBJ2-1, the V gene TRBV21-1; the table calls TRBD1, which could not be checked here. TRBV21-1 is marked as a pseudogene. CDR3 sequence reads: CASSPDRGRGQFF. For the CDR3, the DNA is TGTGCCAGCAGCCCGGACAGGGGGAGAGGGCAGTTCTTC.